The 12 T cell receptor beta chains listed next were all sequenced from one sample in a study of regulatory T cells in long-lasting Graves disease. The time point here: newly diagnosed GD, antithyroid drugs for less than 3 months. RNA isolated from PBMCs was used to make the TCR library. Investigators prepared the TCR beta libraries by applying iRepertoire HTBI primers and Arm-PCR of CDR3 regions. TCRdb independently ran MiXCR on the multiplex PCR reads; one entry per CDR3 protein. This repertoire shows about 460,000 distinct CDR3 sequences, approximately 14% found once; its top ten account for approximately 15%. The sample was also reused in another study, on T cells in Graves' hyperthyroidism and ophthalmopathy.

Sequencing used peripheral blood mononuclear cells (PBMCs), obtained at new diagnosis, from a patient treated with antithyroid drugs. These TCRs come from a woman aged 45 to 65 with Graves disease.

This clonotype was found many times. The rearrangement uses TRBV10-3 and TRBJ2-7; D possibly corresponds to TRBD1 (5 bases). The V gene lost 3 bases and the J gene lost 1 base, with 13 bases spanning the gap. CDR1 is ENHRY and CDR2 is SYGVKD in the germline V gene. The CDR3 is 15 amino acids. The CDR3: CAISDQGVGSYEQYF. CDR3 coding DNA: TGTGCCATCAGTGACCAGGGCGTCGGATCCTACGAGCAGTACTTC.

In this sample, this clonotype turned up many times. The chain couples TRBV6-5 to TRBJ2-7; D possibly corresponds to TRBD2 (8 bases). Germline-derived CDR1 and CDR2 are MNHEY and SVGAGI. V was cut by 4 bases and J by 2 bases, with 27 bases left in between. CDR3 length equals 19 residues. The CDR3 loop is CASSSRDSYSGKATYEQYF. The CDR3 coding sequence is TGTGCCAGCAGTTCCCGGGACAGCTATAGCGGGAAAGCTACCTACGAGCAGTACTTC.

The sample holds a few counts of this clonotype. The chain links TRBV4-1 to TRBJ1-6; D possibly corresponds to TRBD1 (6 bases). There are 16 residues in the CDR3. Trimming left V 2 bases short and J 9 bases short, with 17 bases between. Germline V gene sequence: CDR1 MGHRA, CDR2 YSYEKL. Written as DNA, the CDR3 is TGCGCCAGCAGCCAAACCGAGACAGGAACATCTTCACCCCTCCACTTT. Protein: CASSQTETGTSSPLHF.

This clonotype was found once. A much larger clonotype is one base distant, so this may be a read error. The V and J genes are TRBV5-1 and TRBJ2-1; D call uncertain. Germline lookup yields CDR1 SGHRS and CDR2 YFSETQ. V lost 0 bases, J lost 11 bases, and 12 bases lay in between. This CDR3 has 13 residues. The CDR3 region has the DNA TGCGCCAGCAGCTTGGGGGGATGGAATAAGCAGTTCTTC. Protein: CASSLGGWNKQFF.

The CDR3 DNA is TGCAGTGCTAGTTTGGTAGGAGTCTACGAGCAGTACTTC. Amino acids: CSASLVGVYEQYF. The chain uses TRBV20-1 and TRBJ2-7; D remains unclear. Germline V gene lookup returns CDR1 DFQATT and CDR2 SNEGSKA (reference sequence). This CDR3 is built from 13 residues. The ends were cut back, 3 bases at V and 3 bases at J, with 12 bases in the middle.

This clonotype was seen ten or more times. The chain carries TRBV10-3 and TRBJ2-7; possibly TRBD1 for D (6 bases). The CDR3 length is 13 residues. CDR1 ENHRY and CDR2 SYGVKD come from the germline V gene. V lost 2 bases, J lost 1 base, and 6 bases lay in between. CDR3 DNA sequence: TGTGCCATCAGTGAGGGACAGTCCTACGAGCAGTACTTC. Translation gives CAISEGQSYEQYF.

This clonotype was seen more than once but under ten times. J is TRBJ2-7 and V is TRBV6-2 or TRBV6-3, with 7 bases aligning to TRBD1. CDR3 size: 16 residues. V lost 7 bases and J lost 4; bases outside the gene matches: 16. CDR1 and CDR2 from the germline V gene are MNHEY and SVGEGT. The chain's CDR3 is CASNPQWLTGVYEQYF. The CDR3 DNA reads TGTGCCAGCAATCCACAATGGCTAACAGGGGTTTACGAGCAGTACTTC.

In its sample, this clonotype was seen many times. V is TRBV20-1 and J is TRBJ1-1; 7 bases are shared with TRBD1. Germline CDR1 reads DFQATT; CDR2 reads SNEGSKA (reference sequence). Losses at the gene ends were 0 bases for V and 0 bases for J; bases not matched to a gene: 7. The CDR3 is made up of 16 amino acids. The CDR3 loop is CSARDPSTGMNTEAFF. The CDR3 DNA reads TGCAGTGCTAGAGATCCTTCGACAGGGATGAACACTGAAGCTTTCTTT.

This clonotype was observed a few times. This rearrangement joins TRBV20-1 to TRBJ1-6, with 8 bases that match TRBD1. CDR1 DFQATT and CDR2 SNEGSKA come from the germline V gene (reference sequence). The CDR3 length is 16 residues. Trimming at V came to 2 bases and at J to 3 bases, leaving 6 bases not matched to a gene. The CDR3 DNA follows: TGCAGTGCTAGACGGTCCGGGACAGGCTATAATTCACCCCTCCACTTT. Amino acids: CSARRSGTGYNSPLHF.

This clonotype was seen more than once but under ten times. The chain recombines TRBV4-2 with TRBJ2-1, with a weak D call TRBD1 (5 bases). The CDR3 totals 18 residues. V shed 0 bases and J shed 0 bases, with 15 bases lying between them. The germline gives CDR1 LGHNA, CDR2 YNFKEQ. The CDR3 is CASSQDPAGRRSYNEQFF. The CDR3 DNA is TGTGCCAGCAGCCAAGATCCAGCAGGGCGGCGCTCCTACAATGAGCAGTTCTTC.

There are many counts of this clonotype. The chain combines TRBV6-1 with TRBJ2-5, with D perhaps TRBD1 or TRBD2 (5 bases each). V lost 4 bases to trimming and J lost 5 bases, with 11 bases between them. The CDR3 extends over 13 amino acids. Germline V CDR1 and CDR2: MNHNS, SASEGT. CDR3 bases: TGTGCCAGCAGTGTCGAGGGGTCGGAGACCCAGTACTTC. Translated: CASSVEGSETQYF.

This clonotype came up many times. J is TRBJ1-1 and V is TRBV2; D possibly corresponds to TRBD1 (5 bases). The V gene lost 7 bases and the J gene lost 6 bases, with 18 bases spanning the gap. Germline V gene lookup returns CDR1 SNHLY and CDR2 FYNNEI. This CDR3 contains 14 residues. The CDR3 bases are TGTGCCAGCACCAGACGAGGGGTGAGGGCTGAAGCTTTCTTT. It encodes CASTRRGVRAEAFF.